This TCR beta chain is from a study of response to subunit inactivated influenza vaccine. Findings and caveats of the study: Each seasonal influenza vaccination, the authors suggested, recruits few new T cells.

CDR1 is LGHDT and CDR2 is YNNKEL in the germline V gene (reference sequence). CDR3 length equals 12 residues. V gave up 3 bases and J gave up 5 bases, with 8 bases separating them. TCRdb re-analysed the RT-PCR reads in MiXCR, keeping a single row per CDR3 protein. The sample carries some 500,000 distinct CDR3 sequences, around 25% recorded once. A note on this clonotype: Its antigen remains unknown.

The sequencing used CD4+ T cells sorted from PBMCs, collected more than 4 days after vaccination. This clonotype originated in a man aged 50 to 60 who received an inactivated influenza vaccine. The V and J genes are TRBV3-1 and TRBJ2-7; no clear D. In nucleotides, the CDR3 is TGTGCCAGCAGCCAGATAGCCCACGAGCAGTACTTC. This sequence encodes CASSQIAHEQYF.